The clone carrying this T cell receptor beta chain is medium-sized by share. The antigen is undetermined. A junction boundary mismatches the germline segment, possibly from a read error. Additional DNA sequences in this sample encode the identical CDR3. This sample is drawn from a study of CXCR4 blockade with PD-1 therapy in pancreatic cancer. Overall study results and limits: Sequencing covered TCRbeta chains only, not alpha chains.

Produced via immunoSEQ multiplex PCR; TCRdb's table is partial and in-frame only. The sample includes 5,000 to 6,500 clones, roughly 36% of them seen just once. The material sequenced was tumor tissue. The receptor comes from a human donor with pancreatic ductal adenocarcinoma.

The CDR3 sequence is CASSDSGGGQPQHF. As DNA, the CDR3 is TGTGCCAGCAGTGACTCAGGGGGCGGTCAGCCCCAGCATTTT. This rearrangement joins TRBV6-8 to TRBJ1-5; 8 bases fit TRBD1. Germline CDR1 reads MNHGY; CDR2 reads SAAAGT. The CDR3 length is 14 residues.